This T cell receptor (beta chain) was captured in a study of T cell responses to AZD1222 COVID-19 vaccine. The count of this clone is one. Its antigen is not known. Whole-study results and caveats: The donor cohort was predominantly white British with a female majority, and clonal diversity may have been underestimated.

Sequencing was performed with immunoSEQ multiplex PCR; in TCRdb, only in-frame clones are kept and a portion is missing. The sample carries approximately 150,000 clones, around 92% recorded once. Looked up from germline, CDR1 is KGHSH and CDR2 is LQKENI. The CDR3 is 14 residues long. V dropped 6 bases and J dropped 3 bases, with 12 bases sitting between them. The TCR originated in an adult in good health. The chain links TRBV18 to TRBJ1-5; possibly TRBD1 for D (6 bases). The sequences come from peripheral blood, collected on day 0 of AZD1222 vaccination. DNA of the CDR3: TGTGCCAGCTCCCAGGACAGAAACAATCAGCCCCAGCATTTT. Its translation: CASSQDRNNQPQHF.